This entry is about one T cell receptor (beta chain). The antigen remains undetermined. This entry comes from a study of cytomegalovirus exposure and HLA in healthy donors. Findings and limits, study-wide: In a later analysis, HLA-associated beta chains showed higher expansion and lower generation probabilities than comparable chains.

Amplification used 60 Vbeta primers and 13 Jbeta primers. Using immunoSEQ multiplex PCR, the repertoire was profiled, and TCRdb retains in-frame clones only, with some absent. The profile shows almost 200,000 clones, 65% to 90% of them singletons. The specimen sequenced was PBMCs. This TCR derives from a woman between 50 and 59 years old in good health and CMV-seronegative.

CDR3 nucleotide sequence: TGTGCCAGCAGTTTACGACTAGCCTCCTACAATGAGCAGTTCTTC. Translating it yields CASSLRLASYNEQFF. The chain is built from TRBV27 and TRBJ2-1, with TRBD2 matching over 7 bases. V lost 2 bases, J lost 0 bases, and 1 base stayed unmatched. This CDR3 has 15 amino acids. CDR1 and CDR2 from the germline V gene are MNHEY and SMNVEV (reference sequence).